This T cell receptor (beta chain) was sequenced during a study of cytomegalovirus exposure and HLA in healthy donors. The table lists this clone with a few counts. The CDR3 is 14 residues long. Germline assignment: CDR1 MNHNY and CDR2 SVGAGI (reference sequence). With 0 bases removed from V and 7 bases from J, the gap between germline ends came to 12 bases. The PCR ran on 60 Vbeta and 13 Jbeta primers. TCRdb's table, derived via immunoSEQ multiplex PCR, lists solely in-frame clones and lacks some. Of 200,000 or so clones listed, about four fifths are singletons. The sequence came from a woman aged 25-40 years in good health and CMV-seropositive. Sequences were obtained from PBMCs. J is TRBJ1-1 and V is TRBV6-6; no reliable D call. The CDR3: CASSYSGSTNEAFF. As DNA, the CDR3 is TGTGCCAGCAGTTACTCTGGGTCAACTAATGAAGCTTTCTTT.